The clone carrying this T cell receptor beta chain has more than one count but fewer than ten. Trimming took 0 bases from V and 6 from J, leaving 12 bases between them. CDR3 length: 15 residues. Germline assignment: CDR1 LNHNV and CDR2 YYDKDF (reference sequence). These data belong to a study of shared clonotypes between healthy human individuals. TCRdb's table, derived via immunoSEQ multiplex PCR, lists solely in-frame clones and lacks some. The sample holds around 350,000 clones, 73% seen once. Source material: memory CD4+ T cells sorted from blood. As for subset: CD45RA-negative fraction. The receptor was derived from a man aged 25 to 45 in good health. V is TRBV15 and J is TRBJ2-1; tentatively, D is TRBD1 (6 bases). CDR3 residues: CATSRDPGVGNEQFF. In nucleotides, the CDR3 is TGTGCCACCAGCAGAGATCCAGGGGTCGGCAATGAGCAGTTCTTC. The whole variable domain, remainder taken from reference TRBV15 and TRBJ2-1, is DAMVIQNPRYQVTQFGKPVTLSCSQTLNHNVMYWYQQKSSQAPKLLFHYYDKDFNNEADTPDNFQSRRPNTSFCFLDIRSPGLGDTAMYLCATSRDPGVGNEQFFGPGTRLTVL.